The 27 T cell receptor beta chains below come from one sample, sequenced in a study of T cell clusters in autoimmune cytopenias. TRB was amplified by touch-down multiplex PCR, primer pools A and B combined. Using the multiplex PCR reads, TCRdb records one entry per CDR3 protein without DNA. Here the sample table reports over 4,000 distinct CDR3 sequences. TRB amplification used 200 to 250 ng of peripheral blood genomic DNA. These data were also reused for a study on T cell repertoires in aging, cancer and after chemotherapy.

The specimen sequenced was peripheral blood. The receptors were gathered from a human donor in good health.

The chain links TRBV6-1 to TRBJ1-2; TCRdb returns TRBD1, unconfirmable since there is no DNA. This CDR3 has 15 amino acids. Germline assignment: CDR1 MNHNS and CDR2 SASEGT. The CDR3 reads CASSKGRGLSYGYTF.

This chain joins TRBV6-1 and TRBJ1-5; TCRdb lists TRBD1, though no DNA is available to test this call. CDR1 MNHNS and CDR2 SASEGT come from the germline V gene. The CDR3 loop spans 14 amino acids. This CDR3 is CASRGQGRNQPQHF.

This chain links TRBV5-1 with TRBJ1-2; TCRdb's D call, TRBD1, is unchecked because there is no DNA. CDR3 length: 13 residues. The germline gives CDR1 SGHRS, CDR2 YFSETQ. CDR3 protein: CASSQQGRGGYTF.

This clonotype is medium-sized by frequency. The V call is TRBV27, the J call TRBJ2-1; TCRdb's D call, TRBD2, is unchecked because there is no DNA. Germline V CDR1 and CDR2: MNHEY, SMNVEV (reference sequence). The CDR3 is 16 residues long. CDR3 region: CASWPRAGLLYNEQFF.

Considering frequency, this clonotype is medium-sized. The J gene is TRBJ1-2, the V gene TRBV27; TCRdb names TRBD1, which stays unverified in the absence of DNA. Germline assignment: CDR1 MNHEY and CDR2 SMNVEV (reference sequence). The CDR3 covers 13 residues. CDR3 region: CASRTTGGQGYTF.

By frequency, this clonotype registers medium-sized. This sequence joins TRBV27 and TRBJ2-2; the D call from TCRdb, TRBD1, cannot be confirmed without DNA. CDR1 and CDR2 from the germline V gene are MNHEY and SMNVEV (reference sequence). This CDR3 contains 16 residues. The CDR3 protein is CASSSYRGSNTGELFF.

By frequency, this clonotype registers medium-sized (0.01 to 0.1%). This chain connects TRBV29-1 to TRBJ1-2; the D call of TRBD1 rests on TCRdb alone, since no DNA is present to check it. CDR3 length: 11 residues. From germline, CDR1 is SQVTM and CDR2 ANQGSEA. CDR3 amino acids: CSVTDRGGYTF.

Considering frequency, this clonotype is medium-sized (0.01 to 0.1%). V and J are TRBV5-6 and TRBJ2-3. CDR3 length: 14 amino acids. The germline V gene encodes CDR1 SGHDT and CDR2 YYEEEE. The CDR3: CASSLVRVTDTQYF.

The genes are TRBV15 and TRBJ2-1; TCRdb calls TRBD1, which cannot be checked without DNA. The length of the CDR3 is 16 residues. Germline V CDR1 and CDR2: LNHNV, YYDKDF (reference sequence). The CDR3 region is CATSRGRPGRSNEQFF.

Considering frequency, this clonotype is medium-sized. This rearrangement joins TRBV6-1 to TRBJ2-1. CDR1 MNHNS and CDR2 SASEGT come from the germline V gene. The CDR3 length is 12 residues. This CDR3 reads CASSIWHDEQFF.

This clonotype registers medium-sized by frequency. The rearrangement joins TRBV30 to TRBJ1-5; absent DNA, TCRdb's TRBD1 call cannot be checked. The CDR3 loop spans 13 amino acids. The germline CDR1 and CDR2 sequences are GTSNPN and SVGIG (reference sequence). The CDR3 spells CAWSSGVGQPQHF.

The CDR3 is CASSPGQLSTDTQYF. The chain carries TRBV5-1 and TRBJ2-3; TCRdb returns TRBD1, unconfirmable since there is no DNA. The CDR3 is 15 amino acids. Germline-derived CDR1 and CDR2 are SGHRS and YFSETQ.

This clonotype counts as medium-sized (0.01 to 0.1%) by frequency. V and J are TRBV27 and TRBJ2-5. The germline CDR1 and CDR2 sequences are MNHEY and SMNVEV (reference sequence). CDR3 length: 13 residues. CDR3 protein: CASSLSRQETQYF.

The rearrangement links TRBV5-1 to TRBJ1-2; TCRdb reports TRBD1, a call that lacks DNA to check it against. The germline V gene encodes CDR1 SGHRS and CDR2 YFSETQ. The CDR3 sequence is 14 residues long. The CDR3 spells CASSLGGGAYGYTF.

The V and J genes are TRBV10-3 and TRBJ2-3. The CDR3 has 13 residues. From germline, CDR1 is ENHRY and CDR2 SYGVKD. This CDR3 is CAILVKLTDTQYF.

In terms of frequency, this clonotype is medium-sized. The chain links TRBV19 to TRBJ1-4. Per the germline V gene, CDR1 is LNHDA and CDR2 is SQIVND (reference sequence). The CDR3 runs 14 residues. The CDR3 sequence is CASLAPGANEKLFF.

This clonotype is deemed large (0.1 to 1%) by its frequency. The chain uses TRBV29-1 and TRBJ2-1; checking the TCRdb D call of TRBD1 is not possible without DNA. This CDR3 spans 14 amino acids. Per the germline V gene, CDR1 is SQVTM and CDR2 is ANQGSEA. The CDR3 region is CSVEMGGGFDEQFF.

By frequency, this clonotype is medium-sized. The rearrangement uses TRBV5-4 and TRBJ1-2. The CDR3 covers 16 residues. The germline V gene has CDR1 SGHNT and CDR2 YYREEE (reference sequence). CDR3 in amino acids: CASSLGQGGSNYGYTF.

In terms of frequency, this clonotype is medium-sized. The CDR3: CASSPGRSYEQYF. The J gene is TRBJ2-7, the V gene TRBV27; TCRdb's D gene call, TRBD1, goes unchecked for lack of DNA. Germline CDR1 reads MNHEY; CDR2 reads SMNVEV (reference sequence). The CDR3 is made up of 13 amino acids.

Judged by frequency, this clonotype is medium-sized. This rearrangement joins TRBV27 to TRBJ1-2; the D call of TRBD1 rests on TCRdb alone, since no DNA is present to check it. Germline V gene sequence: CDR1 MNHEY, CDR2 SMNVEV (reference sequence). This CDR3 comprises 13 residues. CDR3 residues: CASRQGNNYGYTF.

The genes are TRBV27 and TRBJ2-1. This CDR3 contains 15 residues. Looked up from germline, CDR1 is MNHEY and CDR2 is SMNVEV (reference sequence). The CDR3 is CASKLFGTPYNEQFF.

The V gene is TRBV29-1, the J gene TRBJ1-2; TCRdb selects TRBD1, and the lack of DNA leaves this call unchecked. The length of the CDR3 is 13 residues. Germline CDR1 is SQVTM and CDR2 is ANQGSEA. The CDR3 spells CSVGRQGDYGYTF.

Frequency places this clonotype as medium-sized. The genes are TRBV19 and TRBJ1-2; absent DNA, TCRdb's TRBD1 call cannot be checked. This CDR3 has 18 residues. Germline V gene data show CDR1 as LNHDA and CDR2 as SQIVND (reference sequence). Here the CDR3 reads CASSDPRTGGSINYGYTF.

V usage is TRBV10-1 and J usage is TRBJ2-4; TCRdb indicates TRBD2, and absent DNA this call remains unverified. CDR1 and CDR2 (germline): WNHNN, SYGVQD (reference sequence). The CDR3 runs to 12 residues. CDR3 sequence: CASSESGPPKYF.

Its frequency marks this clonotype as medium-sized (0.01 to 0.1%). The chain joins TRBV13 to TRBJ2-5; with no DNA, the TCRdb D assignment of TRBD2 cannot be verified. Germline CDR1 and CDR2: PRHDT and FYEKMQ (reference sequence). The CDR3 totals 17 residues. CDR3 sequence reads: CASSSPSGRALAETQYF.

By frequency, this clonotype registers large. The chain has TRBV19 and TRBJ1-1; as DNA is missing, the TRBD1 call by TCRdb cannot be tested. Per the germline V gene, CDR1 is LNHDA and CDR2 is SQIVND (reference sequence). The CDR3 sequence is 16 residues long. The chain's CDR3 is CASSKEDRGQDTEAFF.

The CDR3 region is CATSDSPKGAQETQYF. The chain couples TRBV24-1 to TRBJ2-5; TCRdb's D call of TRBD1 is untestable without DNA. Per germline, CDR1 KGHDR and CDR2 SFDVKD. The CDR3 runs to 16 residues.